In this sample, the clone carrying this T cell receptor beta chain turned up many times. Its matching antigen is unknown. The data were obtained in a study of T-cell reconstitution after alpha-beta-depleted transplantation in children. General study points: Day-60 TCRbeta diversity that was high in some patients was derived from surviving recipient T cells and thymic progenitors. Reportedly, roughly two months post-transplant, alpha-beta T cells arose from several hundred expanded graft clones. One year after transplant, T-cell counts and diversity came mostly from newly produced T cells.

TCRbeta library construction was performed incorporating unique molecular identifiers. TCRdb independently ran MiXCR on the PCR reads; one entry per CDR3 protein. The data hold under 250,000 distinct CDR3 sequences, with 6.6% observed a single time. The trim removed 4 bases at V and 6 bases at J, leaving 7 bases unmatched. The CDR3 loop spans 14 amino acids. Germline CDR1 and CDR2: SGHRS and YFSETQ. The material sequenced was PBMCs, taken before TCRalphabeta/CD19-depleted stem cell transplant. This clonotype was obtained from a boy between 2 and 10 years old with acute lymphoblastic leukemia, due to receive a stem cell transplant. The V gene is TRBV5-1, the J gene TRBJ2-1; 7 bases are a match to TRBD1. This CDR3 reads CASSLGDSTNEQFF. In DNA form, the CDR3 reads TGCGCCAGCAGCCTGGGGGACAGCACCAATGAGCAGTTCTTC. The complete variable domain, with remaining parts taken from reference TRBV5-1 and TRBJ2-1, reads KAGVTQTPRYLIKTRGQQVTLSCSPISGHRSVSWYQQTPGQGLQFLFEYFSETQRNKGNFPGRFSGRQFSNSRSEMNVSTLELGDSALYLCASSLGDSTNEQFFGPGTRLTVL.